This T cell receptor beta chain was found in a study of T cells in localized non-small cell lung cancer. General study findings and limits: An association was observed between higher blood T cell density and longer overall survival. Investigators sequenced only a single tumor region, leaving heterogeneity possible. Adjacent uninvolved lung tissue had the highest T cell clonality, exceeding tumor.

Concerning this clone itself: The antigen is undetermined.

The assay was immunoSEQ multiplex PCR, and TCRdb's table has in-frame clones only and misses some. The repertoire consists of about 33,000 clones, with 80% occurring once and the leading ten covering about 15%. This CDR3 is built from 14 residues. Trimming took off 3 bases at V and 1 base at J, with 12 bases between the two ends. Germline values: CDR1 SQVTM, CDR2 ANQGSEA. This rearrangement joins TRBV29-1 to TRBJ1-2, with D unresolved. This sample comprised peripheral blood, obtained before any cancer treatment. The source of this sequence is a male donor aged 60 or over with stage III squamous cell lung carcinoma. In DNA form, the CDR3 reads TGCAGCGTTGAGAGGGTGGGGAGTAACTATGGCTACACCTTC. Amino acids: CSVERVGSNYGYTF.